This TCR beta chain was sequenced in a study of blood T cell repertoires in COVID-19. The overall study: The cDNA or gDNA used as material had been derived from T cells, B-cell-depleted T cells, or PBMCs.

How the authors handled the data: How many nucleated cells were present was estimated from reference gene primer amplification. Assay used: immunoSEQ multiplex PCR; TCRdb lists only in-frame clones, some missing. The V and J calls and clone size come from that table; D and trimming were worked out from the DNA. The sample has 280,000 or so clones; 85% are singletons. The junction had 7 bases not matched to a gene; V was cut back by 7 bases and J by 2 bases. Germline lookup yields CDR1 SNHLY and CDR2 FYNNEI. This CDR3 region has 14 residues. Sequenced input: peripheral blood. The chain combines TRBV2 with TRBJ2-5; the match to TRBD1 covers 7 bases. This TCR was sampled from a human donor in a cohort sampled during active COVID-19. The CDR3 protein is CASNLGTDQETQYF. In DNA, the CDR3 is TGTGCCAGCAACCTCGGGACAGATCAAGAGACCCAGTACTTC.